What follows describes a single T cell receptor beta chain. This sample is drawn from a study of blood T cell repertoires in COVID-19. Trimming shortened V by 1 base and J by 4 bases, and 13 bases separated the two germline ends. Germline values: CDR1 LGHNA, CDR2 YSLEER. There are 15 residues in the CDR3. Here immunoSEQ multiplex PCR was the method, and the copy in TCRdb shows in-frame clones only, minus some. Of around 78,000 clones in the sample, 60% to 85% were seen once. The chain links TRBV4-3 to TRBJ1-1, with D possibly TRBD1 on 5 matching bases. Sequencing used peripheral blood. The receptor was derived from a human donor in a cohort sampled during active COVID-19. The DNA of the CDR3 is TGCGCCAGCAGCCAAGGGCAGCTCGGGGGCACTGAAGCTTTCTTT. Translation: CASSQGQLGGTEAFF.